Below are 10 T cell receptor beta chains sequenced from a single sample in a study of patients and donors after allogeneic stem cell transplantation (dated by TCRdb to the early 2020s). The library was built by means of RT-PCR. The reads were generated on a NextSeq 550. In TCRdb, the public reads were trimmed at Q25 with fastp and aligned with MiXCR, with productive beta chains retained. All rows with the same CDR3 protein become a single entry with the most common DNA and genes. This sample comprises approximately 57,000 distinct CDR3 sequences, roughly 14% of them detected only once. About a third of the sample is in the top ten clones. Sequencing input: blood, either unsorted or a sorted T cell fraction (not recorded which). These TCRs come from a human donor who was either an allogeneic HSCT recipient or a stem cell or donor lymphocyte infusion donor (not recorded which). It is not recorded whose cells these are; they may come from a transplant donor.

V usage is TRBV5-1 and J usage is TRBJ2-1; D call uncertain. With 5 bases removed from V and 7 bases from J, the gap between germline ends came to 7 bases. This CDR3 is 11 amino acids long. Germline CDR1 is SGHRS and CDR2 is YFSETQ. This CDR3 reads CASRDGNEQFF. In DNA form, the CDR3 reads TGCGCCAGCAGGGACGGAAATGAGCAGTTCTTC.

The rearrangement uses TRBV20-1 and TRBJ1-1, with TRBD1 matching over 12 bases. CDR1 DFQATT and CDR2 SNEGSKA come from the germline V gene (reference sequence). The CDR3 runs to 15 residues. With V trimmed by 3 bases and J by 0 bases, 2 bases remained unmatched. The CDR3 nucleotides are TGCAGTGCTAGCCGGGACAGGGGGCTGAACACTGAAGCTTTCTTT. Protein: CSASRDRGLNTEAFF.

In this sample, this clonotype turned up a few times. The rearrangement links TRBV5-5 to TRBJ2-1, with D uncertain. This CDR3 has 15 residues. Germline V CDR1 and CDR2: SGHKS, YYEKEE (reference sequence). V was shortened by 5 bases and J by 8 bases, with 20 bases between the two germline ends. CDR3 amino acids: CASSAWIGLSDEQFF. The DNA of the CDR3 is TGTGCCAGCAGTGCTTGGATAGGTTTAAGCGATGAGCAGTTCTTC.

The chain couples TRBV5-6 to TRBJ2-2, with D perhaps given as TRBD1 or TRBD2 (5 bases each). V was clipped by 3 bases and J by 0 bases, with 12 bases between them. The germline V gene encodes CDR1 SGHDT and CDR2 YYEEEE. This CDR3 comprises 16 residues. CDR3 sequence reads: CASSWWDASNTGELFF. The CDR3 DNA reads TGTGCCAGCAGCTGGTGGGACGCCTCGAACACCGGGGAGCTGTTTTTT.

This clonotype occurred a few times. The J gene is TRBJ1-1, the V gene TRBV7-6, with D possibly TRBD1 on 5 matching bases. This CDR3 region has 14 residues. Germline loops: CDR1 SGHVS, CDR2 FNYEAQ. V was pared by 0 bases and J by 7 bases, with 12 bases between. In nucleotides, the CDR3 is TGTGCCAGCAGCTTAGCCGGGACGGGGTATGAAGCTTTCTTT. It translates to CASSLAGTGYEAFF. The whole variable domain, remainder taken from reference TRBV7-6 and TRBJ1-1, is GAGVSQSPRYKVTKRGQDVALRCDPISGHVSLYWYRQALGQGPEFLTYFNYEAQQDKSGLPNDRFSAERPEGSISTLTIQRTEQRDSAMYRCASSLAGTGYEAFFGQGTRLTVV.

This chain joins TRBV2 and TRBJ2-2; unclear D gene. The CDR3 length is 16 residues. Germline CDR1 reads SNHLY; CDR2 reads FYNNEI. Deletions cut 6 bases from V and 0 bases from J, with 14 bases between. The DNA of the CDR3 is TGTGCCAGCAGCCGCGTATGGGTCGCGAACACCGGGGAGCTGTTTTTT. Residues: CASSRVWVANTGELFF.

This clonotype was counted only a few times. This chain links TRBV11-2 with TRBJ2-4, with TRBD2 matching 13 bases. This CDR3 has 16 residues. The V and J ends lost 8 bases and 4 bases, in that order; junction bases with no gene match: 8. The V gene's germline CDR1 is SGHAT and CDR2 FQNNGV. The DNA of the CDR3 is TGTGCCAGCCGACCACTAGCGGGAGGGCCTAAAAACATTCAGTACTTC. It is translated as CASRPLAGGPKNIQYF.

This clonotype was picked up a small number of times. V and J are TRBV6-5 and TRBJ2-7, with D tentatively TRBD1 or TRBD2 (5 bases each). The CDR3 is 17 residues long. The germline gives CDR1 MNHEY, CDR2 SVGAGI. Trimming took 0 bases from V and 0 from J, leaving 15 bases between them. The CDR3: CASSYSIYRDGSYEQYF. CDR3 nucleotides: TGTGCCAGCAGTTACTCGATATACCGGGACGGCTCCTACGAGCAGTACTTC.

This clonotype was seen more than once but under ten times. The gene calls are TRBV29-1 and TRBJ2-1, with 16 bases lining up with TRBD2. The V gene's germline CDR1 is SQVTM and CDR2 ANQGSEA. The CDR3 runs 15 residues. V lost 7 bases, J lost 6 bases, and 6 bases stayed unmatched. CDR3 loop: CSATGLAGGGNEQFF. Here the CDR3 DNA reads TGCAGCGCCACGGGACTAGCGGGAGGGGGCAATGAGCAGTTCTTC.

This chain connects TRBV9 to TRBJ2-7, with no clear D. The CDR3 runs to 12 residues. V lost 3 bases and J lost 5, with 9 bases in between. The germline V gene has CDR1 SGDLS and CDR2 YYNGEE. The CDR3 sequence is CASSGPRDEQYF. CDR3 coding DNA: TGTGCCAGCAGCGGTCCTCGGGACGAGCAGTACTTC.